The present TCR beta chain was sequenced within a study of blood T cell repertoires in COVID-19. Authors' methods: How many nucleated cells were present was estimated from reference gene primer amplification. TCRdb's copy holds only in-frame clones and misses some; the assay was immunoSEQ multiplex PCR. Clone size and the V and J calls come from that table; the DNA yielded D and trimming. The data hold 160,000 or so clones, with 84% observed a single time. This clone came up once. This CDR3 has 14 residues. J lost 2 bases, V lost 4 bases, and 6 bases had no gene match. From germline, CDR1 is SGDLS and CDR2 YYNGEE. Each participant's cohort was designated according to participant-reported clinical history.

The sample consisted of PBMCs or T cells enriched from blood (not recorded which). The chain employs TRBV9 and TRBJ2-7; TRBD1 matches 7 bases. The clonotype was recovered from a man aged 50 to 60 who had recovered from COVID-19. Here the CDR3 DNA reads TGTGCCAGCAGCTTTGACAGGGTTCCCTACGAGCAGTACTTC. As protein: CASSFDRVPYEQYF.